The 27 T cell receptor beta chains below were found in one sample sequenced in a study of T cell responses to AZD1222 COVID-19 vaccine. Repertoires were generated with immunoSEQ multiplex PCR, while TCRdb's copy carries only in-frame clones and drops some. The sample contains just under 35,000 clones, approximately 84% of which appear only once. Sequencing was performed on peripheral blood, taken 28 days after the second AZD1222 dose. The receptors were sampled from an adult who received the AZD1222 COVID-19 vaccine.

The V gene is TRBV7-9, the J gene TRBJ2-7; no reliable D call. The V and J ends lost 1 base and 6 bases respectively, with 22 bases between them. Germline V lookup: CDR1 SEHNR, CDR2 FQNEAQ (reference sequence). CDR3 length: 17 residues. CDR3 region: CASSLGWAAGKGAEQYF. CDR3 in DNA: TGTGCCAGCAGCTTAGGTTGGGCGGCAGGCAAGGGCGCCGAGCAGTACTTC.

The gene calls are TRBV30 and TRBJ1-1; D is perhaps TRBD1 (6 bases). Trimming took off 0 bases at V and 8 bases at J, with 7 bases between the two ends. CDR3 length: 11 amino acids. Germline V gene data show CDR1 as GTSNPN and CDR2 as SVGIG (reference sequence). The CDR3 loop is CAWSVGGEAFF. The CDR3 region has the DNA TGTGCCTGGAGTGTAGGGGGGGAAGCTTTCTTT. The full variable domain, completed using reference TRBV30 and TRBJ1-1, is SQTIHQWPATLVQPVGSPLSLECTVEGTSNPNLYWYRQAAGRGLQLLFYSVGIGQISSEVPQNLSASRPQDRQFILSSKKLLLSDSGFYLCAWSVGGEAFFGQGTRLTVV.

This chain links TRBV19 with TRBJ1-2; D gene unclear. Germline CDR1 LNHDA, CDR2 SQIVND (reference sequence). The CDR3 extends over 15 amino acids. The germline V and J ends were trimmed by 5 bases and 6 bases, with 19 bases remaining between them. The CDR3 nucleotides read TGTGCCAGTAGTCTCCGCAGAGGGCCCCTCGATGGCTACACCTTC. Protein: CASSLRRGPLDGYTF. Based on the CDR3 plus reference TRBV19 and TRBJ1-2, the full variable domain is DGGITQSPKYLFRKEGQNVTLSCEQNLNHDAMYWYRQDPGQGLRLIYYSQIVNDFQKGDIAEGYSVSREKKESFPLTVTSAQKNPTAFYLCASSLRRGPLDGYTFGSGTRLTVV.

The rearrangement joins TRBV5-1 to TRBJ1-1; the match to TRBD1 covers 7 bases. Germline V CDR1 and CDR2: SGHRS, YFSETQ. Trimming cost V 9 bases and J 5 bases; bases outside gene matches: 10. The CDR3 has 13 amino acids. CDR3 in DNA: TGCGCCACCACAGGGGTAGGAGGGACTGAAGCTTTCTTT. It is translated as CATTGVGGTEAFF.

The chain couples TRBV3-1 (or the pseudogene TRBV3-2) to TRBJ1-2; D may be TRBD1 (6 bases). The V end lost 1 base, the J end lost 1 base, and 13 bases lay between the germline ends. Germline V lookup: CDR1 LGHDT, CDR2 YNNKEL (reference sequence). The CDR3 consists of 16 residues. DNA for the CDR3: TGTGCCAGCAGCCAAGTTGGCAGGGGCCTTAACTATGGCTACACCTTC. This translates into CASSQVGRGLNYGYTF.

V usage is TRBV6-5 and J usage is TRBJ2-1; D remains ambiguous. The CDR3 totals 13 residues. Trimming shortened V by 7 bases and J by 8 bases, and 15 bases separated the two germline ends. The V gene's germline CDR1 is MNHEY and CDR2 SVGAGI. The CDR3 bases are TGTGCCAGCACCTCCGGGCCGAGACATGAGCAGTTCTTC. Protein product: CASTSGPRHEQFF.

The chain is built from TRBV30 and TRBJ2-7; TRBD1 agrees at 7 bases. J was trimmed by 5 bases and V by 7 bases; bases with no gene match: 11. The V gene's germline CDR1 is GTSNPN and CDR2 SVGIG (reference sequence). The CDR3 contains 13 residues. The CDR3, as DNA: TGTGCCTTTCACGGTACTCAGGGGGACGAGCAGTACTTC. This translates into CAFHGTQGDEQYF.

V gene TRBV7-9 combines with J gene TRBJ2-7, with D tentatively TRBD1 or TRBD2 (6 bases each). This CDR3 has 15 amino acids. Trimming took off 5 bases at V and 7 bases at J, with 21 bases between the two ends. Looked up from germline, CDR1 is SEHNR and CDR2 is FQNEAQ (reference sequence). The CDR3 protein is CASSPTGGPTGEQYF. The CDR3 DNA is TGTGCCAGCAGCCCAACCGGGGGCCCGACGGGGGAGCAGTACTTC.

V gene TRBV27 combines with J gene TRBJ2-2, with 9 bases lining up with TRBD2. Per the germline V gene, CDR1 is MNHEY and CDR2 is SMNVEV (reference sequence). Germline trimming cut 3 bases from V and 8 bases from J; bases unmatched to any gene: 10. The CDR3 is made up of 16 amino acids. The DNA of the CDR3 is TGTGCCAGCAGTTTGAGGACTAGCGACCGAGGAGGGGAGCTGTTTTTT. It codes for CASSLRTSDRGGELFF.

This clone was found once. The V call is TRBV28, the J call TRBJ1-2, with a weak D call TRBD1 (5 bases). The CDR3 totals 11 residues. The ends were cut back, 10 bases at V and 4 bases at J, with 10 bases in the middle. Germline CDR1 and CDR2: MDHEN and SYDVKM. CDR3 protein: CATSGFYGYTF. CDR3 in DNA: TGTGCCACCTCAGGGTTCTATGGCTACACCTTC.

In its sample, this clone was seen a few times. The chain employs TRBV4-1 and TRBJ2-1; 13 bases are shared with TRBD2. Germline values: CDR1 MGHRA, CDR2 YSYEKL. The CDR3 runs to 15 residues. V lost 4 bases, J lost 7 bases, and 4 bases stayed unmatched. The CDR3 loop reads CASSRTSGSLNEQFF. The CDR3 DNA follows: TGCGCCAGCAGCCGGACTAGCGGGAGTCTAAATGAGCAGTTCTTC.

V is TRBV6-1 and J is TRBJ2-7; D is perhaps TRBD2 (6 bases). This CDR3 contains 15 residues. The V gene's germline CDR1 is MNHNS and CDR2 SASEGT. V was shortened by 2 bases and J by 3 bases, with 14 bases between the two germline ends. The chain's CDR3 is CASSERGGNGYEQYF. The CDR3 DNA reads TGTGCCAGCAGTGAAAGAGGAGGGAATGGCTACGAGCAGTACTTC.

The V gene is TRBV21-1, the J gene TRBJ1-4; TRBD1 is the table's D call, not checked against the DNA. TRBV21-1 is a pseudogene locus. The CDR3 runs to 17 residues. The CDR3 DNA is TGTGCCAGCAGCAAAGCGCTTCCAGGACAGGATAATGAAAAACTGTTTTTT. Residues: CASSKALPGQDNEKLFF.

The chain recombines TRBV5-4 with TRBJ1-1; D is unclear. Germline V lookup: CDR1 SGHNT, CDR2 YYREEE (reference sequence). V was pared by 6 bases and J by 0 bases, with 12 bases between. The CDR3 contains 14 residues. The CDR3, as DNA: TGTGCCAGCACCTCCAGGCACATGAACACTGAAGCTTTCTTT. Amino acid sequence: CASTSRHMNTEAFF.

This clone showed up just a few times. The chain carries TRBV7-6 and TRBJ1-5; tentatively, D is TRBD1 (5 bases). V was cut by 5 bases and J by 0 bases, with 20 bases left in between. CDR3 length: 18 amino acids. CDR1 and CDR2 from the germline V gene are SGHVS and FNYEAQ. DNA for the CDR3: TGTGCCAGCAGCCCTGGTCGGGGGTCCCTATATAGCAATCAGCCCCAGCATTTT. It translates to CASSPGRGSLYSNQPQHF.

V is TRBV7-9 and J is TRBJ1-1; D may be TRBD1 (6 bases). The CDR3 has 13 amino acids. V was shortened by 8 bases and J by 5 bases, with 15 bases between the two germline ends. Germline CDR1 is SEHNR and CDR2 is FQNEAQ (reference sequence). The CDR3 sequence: CASFPGGATEAFF. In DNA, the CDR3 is TGTGCCAGCTTTCCTGGGGGGGCAACTGAAGCTTTCTTT.

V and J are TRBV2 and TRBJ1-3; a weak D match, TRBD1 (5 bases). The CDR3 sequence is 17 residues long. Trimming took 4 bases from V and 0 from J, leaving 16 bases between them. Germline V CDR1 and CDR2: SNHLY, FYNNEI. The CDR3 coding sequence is TGTGCCAGCAGTGGGGACTCGCTGTGGTACTCTGGAAACACCATATATTTT. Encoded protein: CASSGDSLWYSGNTIYF.

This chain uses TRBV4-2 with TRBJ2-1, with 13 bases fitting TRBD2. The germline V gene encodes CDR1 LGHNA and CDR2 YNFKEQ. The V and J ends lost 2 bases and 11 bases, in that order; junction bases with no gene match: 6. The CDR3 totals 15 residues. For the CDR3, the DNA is TGTGCCAGCAGCCAACCCGGGACTAGCGGGACCAAGCAGTTCTTC. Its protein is CASSQPGTSGTKQFF.

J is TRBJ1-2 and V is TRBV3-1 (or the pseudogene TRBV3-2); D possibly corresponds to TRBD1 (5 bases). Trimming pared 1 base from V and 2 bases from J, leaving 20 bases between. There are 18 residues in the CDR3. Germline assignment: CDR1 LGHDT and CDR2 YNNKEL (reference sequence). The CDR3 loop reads CASSQATFNLGPNYGYTF. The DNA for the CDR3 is TGTGCCAGCAGCCAAGCCACGTTCAACTTGGGACCGAACTATGGCTACACCTTC.

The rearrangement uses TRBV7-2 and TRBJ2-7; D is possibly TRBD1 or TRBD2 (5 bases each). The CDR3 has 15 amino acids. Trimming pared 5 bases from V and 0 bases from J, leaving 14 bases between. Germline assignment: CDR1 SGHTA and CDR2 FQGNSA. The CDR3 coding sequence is TGTGCCAGCAGCCTCGGGACCGATAGCTCCTACGAGCAGTACTTC. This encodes CASSLGTDSSYEQYF.

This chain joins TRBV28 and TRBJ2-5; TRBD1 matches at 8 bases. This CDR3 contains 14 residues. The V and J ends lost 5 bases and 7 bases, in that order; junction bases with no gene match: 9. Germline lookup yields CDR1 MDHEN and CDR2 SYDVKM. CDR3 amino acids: CASSISDRVGTQYF. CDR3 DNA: TGTGCCAGCAGTATCTCGGACAGGGTCGGGACCCAGTACTTC. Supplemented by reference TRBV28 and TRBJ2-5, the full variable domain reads DVKVTQSSRYLVKRTGEKVFLECVQDMDHENMFWYRQDPGLGLRLIYFSYDVKMKEKGDIPEGYSVSREKKERFSLILESASTNQTSMYLCASSISDRVGTQYFGPGTRLLVL.

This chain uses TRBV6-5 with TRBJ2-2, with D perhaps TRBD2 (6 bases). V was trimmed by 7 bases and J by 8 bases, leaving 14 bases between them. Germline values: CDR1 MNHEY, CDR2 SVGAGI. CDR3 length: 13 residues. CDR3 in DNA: TGTGCCAGCACGCGGCGCGGGGTGGGGGAGCTGTTTTTT. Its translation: CASTRRGVGELFF.

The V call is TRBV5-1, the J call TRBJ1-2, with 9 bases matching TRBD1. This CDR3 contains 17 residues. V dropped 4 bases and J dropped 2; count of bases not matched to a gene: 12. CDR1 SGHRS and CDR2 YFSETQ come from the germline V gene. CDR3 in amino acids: CASSVGQGRDPNYGYTF. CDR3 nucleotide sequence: TGCGCCAGCAGCGTGGGACAGGGAAGGGATCCGAACTATGGCTACACCTTC.

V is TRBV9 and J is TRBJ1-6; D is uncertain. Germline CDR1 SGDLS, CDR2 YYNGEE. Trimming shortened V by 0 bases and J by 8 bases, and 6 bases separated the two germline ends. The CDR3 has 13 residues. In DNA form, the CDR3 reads TGTGCCAGCAGCGTAGGGACGGATTCACCCCTCCACTTT. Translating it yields CASSVGTDSPLHF.

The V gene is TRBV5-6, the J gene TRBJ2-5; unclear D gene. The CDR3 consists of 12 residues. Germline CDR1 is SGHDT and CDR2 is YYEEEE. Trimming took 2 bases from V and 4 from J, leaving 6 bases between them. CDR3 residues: CASSFRRETQYF. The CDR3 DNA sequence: TGTGCCAGCAGCTTTAGAAGAGAGACCCAGTACTTC.

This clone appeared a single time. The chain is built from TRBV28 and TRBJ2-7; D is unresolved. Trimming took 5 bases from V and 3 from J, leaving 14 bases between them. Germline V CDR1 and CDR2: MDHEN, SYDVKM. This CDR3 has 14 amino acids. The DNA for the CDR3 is TGTGCCAGCAGTACCCGCTTGGCGGTCTACGAGCAGTACTTC. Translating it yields CASSTRLAVYEQYF.

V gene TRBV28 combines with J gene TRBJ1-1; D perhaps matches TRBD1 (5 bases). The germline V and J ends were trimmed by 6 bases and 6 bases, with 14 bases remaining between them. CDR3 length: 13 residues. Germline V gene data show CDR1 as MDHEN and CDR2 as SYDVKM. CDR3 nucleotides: TGTGCCAGCAGGCCCCCCCCACAGGCTGAAGCTTTCTTT. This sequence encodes CASRPPPQAEAFF.